Following are 17 T cell receptor beta chains from one sample sequenced in a study of identical twins. TCRdb passed the 5' RACE reads through MiXCR, listing each CDR3 protein once. Of 500,000 to 700,000 distinct CDR3 sequences in the sample, 7.1% were seen once. These data also featured in a second study, about yellow fever vaccine responses in identical twins.

The sample consisted of PBMCs. The receptors were gathered from a woman aged 18 to 35 in good health.

Only a few counts were recorded for this clonotype. This chain uses TRBV20-1 with TRBJ2-2; D not resolved. The V and J ends lost 2 bases and 5 bases respectively, with 15 bases between them. Germline loops: CDR1 DFQATT, CDR2 SNEGSKA (reference sequence). The CDR3 spans 15 residues. The CDR3 loop is CSARPPKWRTGELFF. The DNA for the CDR3 is TGCAGTGCTAGACCCCCCAAGTGGCGGACCGGGGAGCTGTTTTTT.

This clonotype was recorded a few times. This sequence joins TRBV7-9 and TRBJ2-7; D not certain. The V gene's germline CDR1 is SEHNR and CDR2 FQNEAQ (reference sequence). The V end was cut by 1 base, the J end by 7 bases, with 11 bases between. CDR3 length equals 13 residues. This CDR3 is CASSLEVQLEQYV. The CDR3 DNA reads as TGTGCCAGCAGCTTAGAGGTACAATTAGAGCAGTACGTC.

V gene TRBV19 combines with J gene TRBJ2-7, with 12 nucleotides matching TRBD1. J lost 6 bases, V lost 5 bases, and 5 bases had no gene match. CDR1 and CDR2 (germline): LNHDA, SQIVND (reference sequence). CDR3 length equals 14 residues. CDR3 coding DNA: TGTGCCAGTAGTCGGGACAGGGGGCGGCTCGAGCAGTACTTC. As protein: CASSRDRGRLEQYF.

The table lists this clonotype with a few counts. The chain couples TRBV3-1 to TRBJ2-5; D call uncertain. V was trimmed by 1 base and J by 4 bases, leaving 10 bases between them. The germline gives CDR1 LGHDT, CDR2 YNNKEL (reference sequence). This CDR3 is 14 amino acids long. In DNA, the CDR3 is TGTGCCAGCAGCCAAGCTTACCGTGGAGAGACCCAGTACTTC. Amino acid sequence: CASSQAYRGETQYF.

There are a few counts of this clonotype. V and J are TRBV5-6 and TRBJ2-3, with a tentative D call TRBD2 (5 bases). The ends were cut back, 0 bases at V and 4 bases at J, with 9 bases in the middle. CDR1 SGHDT and CDR2 YYEEEE come from the germline V gene. The CDR3 sequence is 14 residues long. CDR3 amino acids: CASSLATSADTQYF. The CDR3 nucleotides are TGTGCCAGCAGCTTGGCAACTAGTGCAGATACGCAGTATTTT.

A few counts support this clonotype. The gene calls are TRBV2 and TRBJ2-1, with 7 bases lining up with TRBD2. V trimming: 4 bases; J trimming: 7 bases; junction bases outside the gene matches: 16. The germline CDR1 and CDR2 sequences are SNHLY and FYNNEI. The CDR3 extends over 17 amino acids. The CDR3 sequence is CASSGLGEGGPWNEQFF. The CDR3 DNA reads as TGTGCCAGCAGTGGACTTGGGGAGGGAGGGCCGTGGAATGAGCAGTTCTTC. Filled out from reference TRBV2 and TRBJ2-1, the complete variable domain reads EPEVTQTPSHQVTQMGQEVILRCVPISNHLYFYWYRQILGQKVEFLVSFYNNEISEKSEIFDDQFSVERPDGSNFTLKIRSTKLEDSAMYFCASSGLGEGGPWNEQFFGPGTRLTVL.

This clonotype was found a few times. The V and J genes are TRBV12-3 or TRBV12-4 and TRBJ1-1; no reliable D call. There are 12 residues in the CDR3. The V and J ends lost 7 bases and 6 bases respectively, with 12 bases between them. CDR3 sequence: CASTELEPEAFF. For the CDR3, the DNA is TGTGCCAGCACTGAGTTGGAGCCTGAAGCTTTCTTT.

This clonotype was found a few times. This sequence joins TRBV5-6 and TRBJ2-3; 7 bases map to TRBD2. CDR1 is SGHDT, CDR2 YYEEEE, per germline. V was clipped by 2 bases and J by 1 base; unmatched bases: 7. The CDR3 has 16 amino acids. The DNA for the CDR3 is TGTGCCAGCAGCTTCCTCGCGGGGGAGGGCACAGATACGCAGTATTTT. It translates to CASSFLAGEGTDTQYF.

This clonotype has ten or more counts. This chain connects TRBV29-1 to TRBJ2-1, with D uncertain. The CDR3 has 12 amino acids. Germline assignment: CDR1 SQVTM and CDR2 ANQGSEA. Trimming removed 7 bases at V and 4 bases at J, with 11 bases between. In DNA form, the CDR3 reads TGCAGCGCCGATAAAACATACAATGAGCAGTTCTTC. This encodes CSADKTYNEQFF.

This clonotype was recorded a few times. V is TRBV15 and J is TRBJ2-1; 10 bases match TRBD2. The CDR3 runs to 15 residues. V shed 6 bases and J 0 bases; nucleotides not matched to a gene: 2. Germline V CDR1 and CDR2: LNHNV, YYDKDF (reference sequence). The CDR3 nucleotides read TGTGCCACCAGGCCTAGCGGGAGCTCCTACAATGAGCAGTTCTTC. Its protein product is CATRPSGSSYNEQFF. Full variable domain (remainder filled in from reference TRBV15 and TRBJ2-1): DAMVIQNPRYQVTQFGKPVTLSCSQTLNHNVMYWYQQKSSQAPKLLFHYYDKDFNNEADTPDNFQSRRPNTSFCFLDIRSPGLGDTAMYLCATRPSGSSYNEQFFGPGTRLTVL.

The J gene is TRBJ2-7, the V gene TRBV7-9, with TRBD1 identical over 10 bases. After removal of 5 bases from V and 6 bases from J, the junction contained 7 bases not matched to a gene. The CDR3 covers 14 residues. The germline V gene encodes CDR1 SEHNR and CDR2 FQNEAQ (reference sequence). The CDR3 DNA follows: TGTGCCAGCAGCAATGCCGGGACAGGGGCCGAGCAGTACTTC. It codes for CASSNAGTGAEQYF.

Only a few counts were recorded for this clonotype. The gene calls are TRBV7-6 and TRBJ1-2, with D hard to call. CDR1 and CDR2 from the germline V gene are SGHVS and FNYEAQ. The CDR3 has 11 residues. Trimming took off 1 base at V and 7 bases at J, with 4 bases between the two ends. CDR3 bases: TGTGCCAGCAGCTTAGTACGTGGCTACACCTTC. Amino acids: CASSLVRGYTF.

This clonotype was seen a few times. The gene calls are TRBV12-3 or TRBV12-4 and TRBJ2-3, with D possibly being TRBD2 (6 bases). This CDR3 comprises 15 residues. V lost 6 bases and J lost 6, with 19 bases in between. In nucleotides, the CDR3 is TGTGCCAGCAGCCGGGACTCAGGCCTTTTGGATACGCAGTATTTT. This sequence encodes CASSRDSGLLDTQYF.

This clonotype was detected many times. V gene TRBV12-3 or TRBV12-4 combines with J gene TRBJ2-2, with 7 bases fitting TRBD2. J gave up 3 bases and V 5 bases, and 21 bases lay outside the gene matches. The CDR3 length is 20 residues. DNA for the CDR3: TGTGCCAGCAGTCAAAGGTCCCCAAAACCGGGACTAATATACACCGGGGAGCTGTTTTTT. It codes for CASSQRSPKPGLIYTGELFF.

V and J are TRBV7-9 and TRBJ2-5; no clear D gene. V was pared by 6 bases and J by 1 base, with 15 bases between. This CDR3 has 15 amino acids. Germline lookup yields CDR1 SEHNR and CDR2 FQNEAQ (reference sequence). DNA of the CDR3: TGTGCCAGCAGTACCGGCAGGAAGGGCCAAGAGACCCAGTACTTC. Protein sequence: CASSTGRKGQETQYF. Full variable domain (rest looked up from reference TRBV7-9 and TRBJ2-5): DTGVSQNPRHKITKRGQNVTFRCDPISEHNRLYWYRQTLGQGPEFLTYFQNEAQLEKSRLLSDRFSAERPKGSFSTLEIQRTEQGDSAMYLCASSTGRKGQETQYFGPGTRLLVL.

The J gene is TRBJ1-2, the V gene TRBV15; TRBD1 matches at 9 bases. From germline, CDR1 is LNHNV and CDR2 YYDKDF (reference sequence). After removal of 0 bases from V and 8 bases from J, the junction contained 10 bases not matched to a gene. The CDR3 extends over 16 amino acids. The CDR3 loop is CATSREGTGKQEGYTF. CDR3 DNA sequence: TGTGCCACCAGCAGAGAGGGGACAGGGAAGCAGGAAGGCTACACCTTC.

This clonotype was found many times. The V call is TRBV12-3 or TRBV12-4, the J call TRBJ2-1; D is perhaps TRBD2 (6 bases). The CDR3 length is 14 residues. Trimming pared 2 bases from V and 7 bases from J, leaving 12 bases between. CDR3 protein: CASSLSGGANEQFF. CDR3 bases: TGTGCCAGCAGTTTATCTGGCGGGGCGAATGAGCAGTTCTTC.